The 31 T cell receptor beta chains below come from one sample, sequenced in a study of shared clonotypes between healthy human individuals. Positive CCR7 selection of CD45RO-negative cells yielded the naive CD8 cells, and terminally differentiated effector memory CD45RA+ cells were excluded. Generated by immunoSEQ multiplex PCR, the TCRdb table keeps only in-frame clones and is missing some. The profile shows about 2,100,000 clones, 90% to 95% of them singletons. The specimen was naive CD8+ T cells from PBMCs. These receptors were obtained from a man between 18 and 29 years old in good health. Some clones in this sample may be carry-over from other donors' samples.

The CDR3 loop reads CSVQGYEQFF. CDR3 DNA: TGCAGCGTGCAGGGATATGAGCAGTTCTTC. This rearrangement joins TRBV29-1 to TRBJ2-1; a weak D match, TRBD1 (5 bases). Between the trimmed V and J ends, which lost 6 bases and 8 bases, there was a span of 8 bases. The germline V gene encodes CDR1 SQVTM and CDR2 ANQGSEA. This CDR3 spans 10 amino acids.

The V and J genes are TRBV4-3 and TRBJ2-1, with 7 bases identical to TRBD2. The trim removed 6 bases at V and 3 bases at J, leaving 11 bases unmatched. This CDR3 contains 16 residues. Per germline, CDR1 LGHNA and CDR2 YSLEER. This CDR3 reads CASSDSSGTVYNEQFF. The CDR3 coding sequence is TGCGCCAGCAGTGATTCGAGCGGGACGGTCTACAATGAGCAGTTCTTC.

The chain recombines TRBV11-2 with TRBJ2-3, with TRBD2 matching 8 bases. The V and J ends lost 4 bases and 1 base, in that order; junction bases with no gene match: 1. The CDR3 consists of 14 residues. Germline V gives CDR1 SGHAT, CDR2 FQNNGV. The CDR3 loop is CASSSREGTDTQYF. The CDR3 nucleotides read TGTGCCAGCAGCTCGCGGGAGGGCACAGATACGCAGTATTTT.

The chain joins TRBV13 to TRBJ1-1; 7 bases align to TRBD1. Trimming at V came to 9 bases and at J to 3 bases, leaving 7 bases not matched to a gene. This CDR3 spans 13 amino acids. CDR1 PRHDT and CDR2 FYEKMQ come from the germline V gene (reference sequence). CDR3 nucleotide sequence: TGTGCCAGTAACGACAGGGTAGACACTGAAGCTTTCTTT. The encoded protein is CASNDRVDTEAFF. Full variable domain (remainder filled in from reference TRBV13 and TRBJ1-1): AAGVIQSPRHLIKEKRETATLKCYPIPRHDTVYWYQQGPGQDPQFLISFYEKMQSDKGSIPDRFSAQQFSDYHSELNMSSLELGDSALYFCASNDRVDTEAFFGQGTRLTVV.

The chain links TRBV7-9 to TRBJ1-2; 9 nucleotides line up with TRBD1. Germline trimming cut 5 bases from V and 3 bases from J; bases unmatched to any gene: 7. CDR3 length: 15 residues. CDR1 and CDR2 from the germline V gene are SEHNR and FQNEAQ (reference sequence). DNA for the CDR3: TGTGCCAGCAGCCCCCCTGGACAGGGGTACTATGGCTACACCTTC. Translation: CASSPPGQGYYGYTF.

This clone was observed once. The chain links TRBV19 to TRBJ2-3; D is tentatively TRBD1 or TRBD2 (5 bases each). Germline loops: CDR1 LNHDA, CDR2 SQIVND (reference sequence). V was pared by 9 bases and J by 4 bases, with 17 bases between. This CDR3 spans 14 amino acids. CDR3 amino acids: CASLGQGRADTQYF. In DNA form, the CDR3 reads TGTGCCAGCCTGGGGCAGGGACGGGCAGATACGCAGTATTTT.

This clone was recorded once. This rearrangement joins TRBV29-1 to TRBJ2-7; D gene unclear. From germline, CDR1 is SQVTM and CDR2 ANQGSEA. This CDR3 has 13 amino acids. V was cut by 8 bases and J by 2 bases, with 16 bases left in between. CDR3: CSFRPPSAYEQYF. DNA of the CDR3: TGCAGCTTTCGTCCACCATCGGCCTACGAGCAGTACTTC.

The rearrangement uses TRBV19 and TRBJ2-7; D is uncertain. The germline V gene encodes CDR1 LNHDA and CDR2 SQIVND (reference sequence). V lost 4 bases and J 0 bases, leaving 7 bases between the germline ends. The CDR3 loop spans 13 amino acids. The CDR3 reads CASSTPSSYEQYF. CDR3 in DNA: TGTGCCAGTAGTACCCCGAGCTCCTACGAGCAGTACTTC. The whole variable domain, remainder taken from reference TRBV19 and TRBJ2-7, is DGGITQSPKYLFRKEGQNVTLSCEQNLNHDAMYWYRQDPGQGLRLIYYSQIVNDFQKGDIAEGYSVSREKKESFPLTVTSAQKNPTAFYLCASSTPSSYEQYFGPGTRLTVT.

The chain has TRBV28 and TRBJ1-6; TRBD1 matches at 7 bases. The CDR3 is made up of 16 amino acids. J was trimmed by 7 bases and V by 3 bases; bases with no gene match: 9. CDR1 and CDR2 (germline): MDHEN, SYDVKM. CDR3 nucleotides: TGTGCCAGCAGTTTCGACAGGGAGGGACCAAATTCACCCCTCCACTTT. Amino acid sequence: CASSFDREGPNSPLHF.

This chain joins TRBV2 and TRBJ2-7; TRBD1 matches 11 bases. The CDR3 extends over 14 amino acids. CDR1 and CDR2 (germline): SNHLY, FYNNEI. Losses at the gene ends were 6 bases for V and 7 bases for J; bases not matched to a gene: 8. CDR3 in DNA: TGTGCCAGCAGCGCGCGGGACAGGGGGAGAGAGCAGTACTTC. Protein: CASSARDRGREQYF.

The gene calls are TRBV29-1 and TRBJ2-5, with TRBD1 identical over 7 bases. The germline gives CDR1 SQVTM, CDR2 ANQGSEA. This CDR3 has 12 amino acids. The junction had 6 bases not matched to a gene; V was cut back by 6 bases and J by 5 bases. The CDR3 here is CSVRQGFETQYF. DNA of the CDR3: TGCAGCGTCAGACAGGGATTTGAGACCCAGTACTTC.

CDR3 bases: TGCGCCAGCAGCCAAGTCGAGATCTACAATGAGCAGTTCTTC. It encodes CASSQVEIYNEQFF. The V and J genes are TRBV4-1 and TRBJ2-1; D unclear. Germline V CDR1 and CDR2: MGHRA, YSYEKL. V lost 1 base and J 3 bases, leaving 7 bases between the germline ends. The CDR3 totals 14 residues.

The CDR3 reads CASSHPSGRIPGELFF. The CDR3, as DNA: TGTGCCAGCAGCCATCCTAGCGGGAGAATCCCCGGGGAGCTGTTTTTT. The chain joins TRBV7-6 to TRBJ2-2; 10 positions match TRBD2. Germline assignment: CDR1 SGHVS and CDR2 FNYEAQ. This CDR3 has 16 amino acids. The junction had 9 bases not matched to a gene; V was cut back by 5 bases and J by 6 bases.

This sequence joins TRBV4-3 and TRBJ2-3; D is possibly TRBD1 (5 bases). V lost 2 bases, J lost 2 bases, and 17 bases lay in between. The CDR3 sequence is 17 residues long. Germline V CDR1 and CDR2: LGHNA, YSLEER. CDR3 sequence (DNA): TGCGCCAGCAGCCAATCCCTTGGGCAGGGCCTCACAGATACGCAGTATTTT. It translates to CASSQSLGQGLTDTQYF.

The CDR3 region is CASSPDRSYEQYF. The CDR3 nucleotides read TGCGCCAGCAGCCCGGACAGGAGCTACGAGCAGTACTTC. The V and J genes are TRBV5-1 and TRBJ2-7; the match to TRBD1 covers 7 bases. CDR3 length: 13 amino acids. Germline assignment: CDR1 SGHRS and CDR2 YFSETQ. V dropped 4 bases and J dropped 3; count of bases not matched to a gene: 4.

The rearrangement uses TRBV5-1 and TRBJ2-7; 10 bases are a match to TRBD2. The CDR3 runs 17 residues. CDR1 is SGHRS, CDR2 YFSETQ, per germline. V trimming: 3 bases; J trimming: 3 bases; junction bases outside the gene matches: 12. CDR3 DNA sequence: TGCGCCAGCAGCTCCATGTTCGTAAGCGGGAGGGGCTACGAGCAGTACTTC. This gives the protein CASSSMFVSGRGYEQYF.

The rearrangement uses TRBV14 and TRBJ1-2; 10 bases match TRBD1. The J segment lost 7 bases and the V segment lost 3 bases, leaving 5 bases of the junction unmatched. Germline V lookup: CDR1 SGHDN, CDR2 FVKESK. This CDR3 spans 14 amino acids. The CDR3 coding sequence is TGTGCCAGCAGCCAGTGGACAGGGGGAAGTGGCTACACCTTC. It translates to CASSQWTGGSGYTF.

The chain uses TRBV28 and TRBJ2-7; D unresolved. The ends were cut back, 3 bases at V and 3 bases at J, with 12 bases in the middle. The germline V gene encodes CDR1 MDHEN and CDR2 SYDVKM. This CDR3 is 14 amino acids long. The CDR3 DNA sequence: TGTGCCAGCAGTTTCGAATTGGTAGTCTACGAGCAGTACTTC. It encodes CASSFELVVYEQYF.

This rearrangement joins TRBV27 to TRBJ2-3; the D gene is possibly TRBD1 (5 bases). Germline V CDR1 and CDR2: MNHEY, SMNVEV (reference sequence). The CDR3 is 16 amino acids. V lost 2 bases, J lost 1 base, and 13 bases lay in between. CDR3 protein: CASSLMGWGGTDTQYF. DNA of the CDR3: TGTGCCAGCAGTTTAATGGGGTGGGGCGGCACAGATACGCAGTATTTT.

Regarding this clone: The sample carries other DNA sequences with the same CDR3. This rearrangement joins TRBV19 to TRBJ2-1; 12 bases are a match to TRBD2. V gave up 6 bases and J gave up 4 bases; unmatched junction bases: 4. Germline-derived CDR1 and CDR2 are LNHDA and SQIVND (reference sequence). CDR3 length equals 15 residues. The chain's CDR3 is CASSPLAGGYNEQFF. Here the CDR3 DNA reads TGTGCCAGTAGCCCTCTAGCGGGGGGGTACAATGAGCAGTTCTTC.

Details on this clone: This CDR3 fails to terminate in the conserved phenylalanine or tryptophan, so it likely reflects a read error. It is unclear where the CDR3 begins or ends on the DNA, so no DNA is shown, and the CDR3 is as TCRdb lists it. The rearrangement joins TRBV7-8 to TRBJ2-7; whether TRBD1, the table's D call, matches the DNA was not checked. The CDR3 is 11 residues long, counting both termini. CDR1 and CDR2 (germline): SGHVS, FQNEAQ. This CDR3 is CASSAGQLISL.

The rearrangement joins TRBV4-2 to TRBJ2-5, with 12 bases that match TRBD2. Gene TRBJ2-7 matches the end of the DNA better, so the J call may be wrong. Germline loops: CDR1 LGHNA, CDR2 YNFKEQ. CDR3 length equals 15 residues. The CDR3 loop is CASSQETSGRSEQYF. The CDR3 nucleotides read TGTGCCAGCAGCCAAGAGACTAGCGGGAGAAGCGAGCAGTACTTC.

This clone was seen only a few times. The rearrangement links TRBV27 to TRBJ2-7, with D hard to call. V lost 7 bases to trimming and J lost 3 bases, with 7 bases between them. Germline V gene data show CDR1 as MNHEY and CDR2 as SMNVEV (reference sequence). The CDR3 runs 11 residues. The CDR3 DNA is TGTGCCAGCATCTCCCACTACGAGCAGTACTTC. It translates to CASISHYEQYF.

CDR3: CASSMSPRDLNEQFF. In DNA, the CDR3 is TGTGCCAGTAGTATGTCCCCGCGGGACCTAAATGAGCAGTTCTTC. The J gene is TRBJ2-1, the V gene TRBV19, with D tentatively TRBD2 (6 bases). CDR3 length: 15 residues. Trimming stripped 3 bases from V and 7 bases from J, with 16 bases between. Germline V CDR1 and CDR2: LNHDA, SQIVND (reference sequence). Based on the CDR3 plus reference TRBV19 and TRBJ2-1, the full variable domain is DGGITQSPKYLFRKEGQNVTLSCEQNLNHDAMYWYRQDPGQGLRLIYYSQIVNDFQKGDIAEGYSVSREKKESFPLTVTSAQKNPTAFYLCASSMSPRDLNEQFFGPGTRLTVL.

The chain combines TRBV30 with TRBJ1-1; 7 bases are a match to TRBD1. CDR3 size: 12 residues. Losses at the gene ends were 6 bases for V and 3 bases for J; bases not matched to a gene: 4. CDR1 is GTSNPN, CDR2 SVGIG, per germline (reference sequence). CDR3 bases: TGTGCCTGCGAAACAGGGGACACTGAAGCTTTCTTT. It translates to CACETGDTEAFF.

The rearrangement uses TRBV25-1 and TRBJ1-2; 7 bases are shared with TRBD1. Germline V gene sequence: CDR1 MGHDK, CDR2 SYGVNS. V lost 2 bases to trimming and J lost 2 bases; unmatched junction nucleotides: 8. The CDR3 has 16 residues. CDR3 in DNA: TGTGCCAGCAGTGAAATTCTCCCAGGGGGAAACTATGGCTACACCTTC. This sequence encodes CASSEILPGGNYGYTF.

The rearrangement joins TRBV7-9 to TRBJ1-2; TRBD1 is a possible D gene (5 bases). The CDR3 contains 14 residues. Trimming left V 5 bases short and J 3 bases short, with 13 bases between. Germline loops: CDR1 SEHNR, CDR2 FQNEAQ (reference sequence). The CDR3 DNA follows: TGTGCCAGCAGCACTACAGGTGGAGACTATGGCTACACCTTC. As protein: CASSTTGGDYGYTF.

This chain connects TRBV5-6 to TRBJ1-1, with a tentative D call TRBD1 (5 bases). Germline values: CDR1 SGHDT, CDR2 YYEEEE. Trimming removed 2 bases from V and 10 bases from J, with 12 bases in between. The CDR3 is 12 amino acids. The CDR3 sequence is CASSFSGLAAFF. Here the CDR3 DNA reads TGTGCCAGCAGCTTCTCGGGGCTAGCAGCTTTCTTT.

V is TRBV27 and J is TRBJ2-1, with D tentatively TRBD2 (6 bases). V lost 2 bases to trimming and J lost 7 bases, with 12 bases between them. The CDR3 has 14 residues. Germline loops: CDR1 MNHEY, CDR2 SMNVEV (reference sequence). The CDR3 coding sequence is TGTGCCAGCAGTTTAACGGGACTTTGGAATGAGCAGTTCTTC. Translation gives CASSLTGLWNEQFF.

The rearrangement joins TRBV28 to TRBJ2-6, with 11 bases matching TRBD2. The germline V gene has CDR1 MDHEN and CDR2 SYDVKM. The trim removed 4 bases at V and 0 bases at J, leaving 5 bases unmatched. This CDR3 is 18 amino acids long. The CDR3 region is CASSWDGLAGSGANVLTF. The CDR3, as DNA: TGTGCCAGCAGTTGGGACGGACTAGCGGGCTCTGGGGCCAACGTCCTGACTTTC.

The chain uses TRBV2 and TRBJ2-5; the match to TRBD2 covers 10 bases. The CDR3 spans 14 residues. CDR1 is SNHLY, CDR2 FYNNEI, per germline. Trimming at V came to 5 bases and at J to 2 bases, leaving 2 bases not matched to a gene. The CDR3 DNA follows: TGTGCCAGCAGTAGGACTAGCGGTCAAGAGACCCAGTACTTC. It encodes CASSRTSGQETQYF.